Sequencing of this TCR beta chain was carried out in a study of cytomegalovirus exposure and HLA in healthy donors. Per germline, CDR1 SNHLY and CDR2 FYNNEI. CDR3 size: 15 residues. With 2 bases removed from V and 0 bases from J, the gap between germline ends came to 8 bases. Study-wide results and limits: Most TCR beta V segments were productive about 90% or about 30% of the time in an earlier analysis.

This clone was seen a few times. Its matching antigen is unknown. PCR used 60 Vbeta primers and 13 Jbeta primers. TCRdb keeps only in-frame clones here, not all; method: immunoSEQ multiplex PCR. The data show under 200,000 clones, about 80% seen once. The material sequenced was PBMCs. This TCR was recovered from a woman in her forties or fifties in good health and CMV-seropositive. This chain joins TRBV2 and TRBJ1-3; D possibly corresponds to TRBD1 (6 bases). The CDR3 protein is CASSELQGSGNTIYF. The DNA of the CDR3 is TGTGCCAGCAGTGAACTACAGGGCTCTGGAAACACCATATATTTT.